This T cell receptor beta chain stems from a study of human T cells and chemical hapten exposure (dated by TCRdb to the early 2020s). At the level of the whole study: For sensitization, 2% DPC in acetone was applied to a 2 cm by 2 cm area of upper inner arm skin. Throughout the approximately 25-week study period, patients were also given weekly therapeutic DPC doses on the scalp. Patch testing on the upper back used Finn chambers containing 0.01% DPC, with scoring done after 6 days according to International Contact Dermatitis Research Group standards. Most of the patients in the cohort were female, and the cohort covered alopecia areata with under or over 50% scalp involvement, alopecia totalis and alopecia universalis. The libraries were sequenced as a pool, and the TCR yield per sample differed mostly because of small variations in library volumes within the pool. Peripheral blood TCR repertoire changes were tracked in vivo in alopecia patients during primary and secondary sensitization to the hapten diphenylcyclopropenone (DPC). Patient blood was sampled pre-sensitization (week 0) and at 2, 6 and about 24 weeks after DPC sensitization. For TCR sequencing, blood came from 25 to 35 alopecia patients at anywhere from one to four time points (pre-sensitization, 2, 6 and 24 weeks). General findings and caveats noted by the study authors: No change with DPC sensitization was found in the number of TCRs above 1 in 1000 frequency, and no evidence of global repertoire structure alterations was found. A positive correlation was found between the number of PT1 expanded TCRs and patch test score, with significance reached at thresholds 8, 16 and 32 but not 4. All patients had alopecia, a presumed autoimmune disease, so their immune response might differ from that of healthy individuals. Expanded TCRs formed significantly more large CDR3 similarity clusters than pre-sensitization or healthy control sets, consistent with antigen-driven responses. Repeated subsampling changed both the strength of the expansion versus patch-test correlation and the threshold at which that correlation became significant.

Reading from cysteine to phenylalanine, the CDR3 counts 18 amino acids. Only the CDR3 part of the read is kept: 54 bases, read in frame from the first base. V gives up 5 bases and J gives up 1 base, and the segment between their germline ends measures 24 bases. CDR1 and CDR2 (SGHRS, YFSETQ) derive from the germline V gene. This specimen's time point label, interpreted: pre-sensitization, week 0. Explained via the paper, the treatment or condition label denotes: therapeutic diphenylcyclopropenone sensitization with weekly scalp DPC. At each patch-test visit, blood was drawn before the patch test was applied. To be eligible, patients had to be aged 18 to 70, diagnosed with alopecia and judged suitable for DPC therapy, while pregnant patients were excluded. Total RNA was extracted from unfractionated whole blood that had been collected in Tempus Blood RNA tubes. This clonotype was counted between two and nine times. The antigen it recognizes is unknown. The input lacks base qualities; no much larger clone sits a single base away.

The library came from RACE. Sequencing was carried out with a NextSeq 500. During library preparation, unique molecular identifiers were attached to individual cDNA molecules so that TCRs could be counted quantitatively and reproducibly. Each blood RNA sample was used to sequence both TCR alpha and TCR beta chains. The source study handled its data this way. A median of about 87,000 TCRs per sample was observed, with a range of roughly 23,224 to 700,000. V, J and CDR3 annotation of the TCR reads was performed with the Decombinator software suite. Every sample was subsampled to the same number of TCRs (28,000) for the PS versus PT1 abundance plots. Expanded TCRs were defined as absent before sensitization and observed at least eight times at the 2-week time point. Starting from the raw public reads, TCRdb applied fastp trimming at Q25, assembled clones with MiXCR and retained in-frame beta chains. For every CDR3 protein sequence, its rows merge into one entry that carries the most common genes and DNA. These V and J calls derive from TCRdb rather than the authors' analysis. The sample yields about 68,000 distinct CDR3 sequences; 9.5% to 12% were counted once. The ten largest clonotypes hold 4% to 6% of the sample.

Sequencing was performed on whole blood, taken in connection with sensitization to the hapten diphenylcyclopropenone (DPC). The source of this sequence is a woman in her forties or fifties with alopecia areata. Some clones in this sample may be carry-over from other donors' samples. The chain employs TRBV5-1 and TRBJ1-1; a tentative D call is TRBD1 (5 bases match). The CDR3 protein is CASRPSGGARLTNTEAFF. The DNA sequence follows: TGCGCCAGCAGGCCCTCCGGTGGGGCGAGACTCACGAACACTGAAGCTTTCTTT.